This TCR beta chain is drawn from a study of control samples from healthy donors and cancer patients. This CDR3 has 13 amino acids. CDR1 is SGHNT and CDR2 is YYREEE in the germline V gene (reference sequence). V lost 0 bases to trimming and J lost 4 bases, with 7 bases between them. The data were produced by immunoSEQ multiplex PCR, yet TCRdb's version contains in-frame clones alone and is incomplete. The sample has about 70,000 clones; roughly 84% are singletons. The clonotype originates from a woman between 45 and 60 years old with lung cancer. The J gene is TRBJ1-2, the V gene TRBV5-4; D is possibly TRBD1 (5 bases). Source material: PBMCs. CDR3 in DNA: TGTGCCAGCAGCTTGGGACAGCTCTATGGCTACACCTTC. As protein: CASSLGQLYGYTF.